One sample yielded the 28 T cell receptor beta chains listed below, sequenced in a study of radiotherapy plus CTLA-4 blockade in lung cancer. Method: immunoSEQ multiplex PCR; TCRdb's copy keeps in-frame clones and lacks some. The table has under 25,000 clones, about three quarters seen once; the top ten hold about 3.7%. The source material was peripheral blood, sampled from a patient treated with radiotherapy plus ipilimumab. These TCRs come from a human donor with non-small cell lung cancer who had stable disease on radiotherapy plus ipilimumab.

The CDR3 nucleotides are TGCGCCAGCAGGGGAGAACTAGCGGGAGTAGGAGATACGCAGTATTTT. This encodes CASRGELAGVGDTQYF. The V call is TRBV5-1, the J call TRBJ2-3; 11 nucleotides match TRBD2. CDR1 and CDR2 from the germline V gene are SGHRS and YFSETQ. With V trimmed by 5 bases and J by 5 bases, 10 bases remained unmatched. This CDR3 has 16 amino acids. Based on the CDR3 plus reference TRBV5-1 and TRBJ2-3, the full variable domain is KAGVTQTPRYLIKTRGQQVTLSCSPISGHRSVSWYQQTPGQGLQFLFEYFSETQRNKGNFPGRFSGRQFSNSRSEMNVSTLELGDSALYLCASRGELAGVGDTQYFGPGTRLTVL.

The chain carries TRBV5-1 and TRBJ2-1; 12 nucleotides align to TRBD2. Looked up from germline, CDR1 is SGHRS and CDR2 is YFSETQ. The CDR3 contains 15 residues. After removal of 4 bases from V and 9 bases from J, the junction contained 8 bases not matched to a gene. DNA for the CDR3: TGCGCCAGCAGCGGGGCGACTAGCGGGAGTAGTGAGCAGTTCTTC. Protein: CASSGATSGSSEQFF. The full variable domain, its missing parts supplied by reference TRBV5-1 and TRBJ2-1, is KAGVTQTPRYLIKTRGQQVTLSCSPISGHRSVSWYQQTPGQGLQFLFEYFSETQRNKGNFPGRFSGRQFSNSRSEMNVSTLELGDSALYLCASSGATSGSSEQFFGPGTRLTVL.

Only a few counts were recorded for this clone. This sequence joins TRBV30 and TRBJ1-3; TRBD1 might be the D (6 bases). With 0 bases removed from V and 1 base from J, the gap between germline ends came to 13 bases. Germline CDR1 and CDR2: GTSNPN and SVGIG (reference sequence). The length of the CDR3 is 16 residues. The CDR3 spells CAWSVAGGYSGNTIYF. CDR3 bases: TGTGCCTGGAGTGTTGCCGGGGGCTATTCTGGAAACACCATATATTTT.

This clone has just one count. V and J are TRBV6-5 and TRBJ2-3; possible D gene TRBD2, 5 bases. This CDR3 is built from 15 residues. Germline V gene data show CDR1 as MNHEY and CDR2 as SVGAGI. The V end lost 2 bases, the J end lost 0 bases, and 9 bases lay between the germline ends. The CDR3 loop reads CASSYKWTSTDTQYF. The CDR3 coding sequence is TGTGCCAGCAGTTACAAGTGGACTAGCACAGATACGCAGTATTTT.

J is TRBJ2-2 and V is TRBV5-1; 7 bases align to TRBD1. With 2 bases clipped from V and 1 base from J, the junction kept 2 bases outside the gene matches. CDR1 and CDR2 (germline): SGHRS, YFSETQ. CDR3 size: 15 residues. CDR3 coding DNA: TGCGCCAGCAGCTTAGGGGACAGGAACACCGGGGAGCTGTTTTTT. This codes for CASSLGDRNTGELFF. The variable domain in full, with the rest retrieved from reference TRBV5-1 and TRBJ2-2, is KAGVTQTPRYLIKTRGQQVTLSCSPISGHRSVSWYQQTPGQGLQFLFEYFSETQRNKGNFPGRFSGRQFSNSRSEMNVSTLELGDSALYLCASSLGDRNTGELFFGEGSRLTVL.

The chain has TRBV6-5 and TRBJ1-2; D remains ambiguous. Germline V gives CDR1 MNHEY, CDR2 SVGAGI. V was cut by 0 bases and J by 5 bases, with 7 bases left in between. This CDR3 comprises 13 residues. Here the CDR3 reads CASSYSERYGYTF. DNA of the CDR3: TGTGCCAGCAGTTACTCAGAACGGTATGGCTACACCTTC.

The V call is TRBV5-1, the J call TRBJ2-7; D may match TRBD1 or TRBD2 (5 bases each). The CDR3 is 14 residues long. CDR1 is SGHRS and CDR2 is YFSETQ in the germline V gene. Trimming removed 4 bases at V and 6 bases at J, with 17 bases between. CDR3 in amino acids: CASSVWGYTGEQYF. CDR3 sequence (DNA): TGCGCCAGCAGCGTGTGGGGGTATACAGGCGAGCAGTACTTC.

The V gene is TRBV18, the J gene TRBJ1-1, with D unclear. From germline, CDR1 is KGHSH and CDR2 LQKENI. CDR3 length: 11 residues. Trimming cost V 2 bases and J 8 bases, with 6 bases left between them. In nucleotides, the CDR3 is TGTGCCAGCTCACCATCAGAGGAAGCTTTCTTT. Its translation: CASSPSEEAFF.

The CDR3 sequence: CASSLSGMGTDTQYF. Here the CDR3 DNA reads TGCGCCAGCAGCCTTAGCGGGATGGGCACAGATACGCAGTATTTT. The chain recombines TRBV4-1 with TRBJ2-3; 8 bases agree with TRBD2. Germline CDR1 reads MGHRA; CDR2 reads YSYEKL. Losses at the gene ends were 4 bases for V and 1 base for J; bases not matched to a gene: 4. The length of the CDR3 is 15 residues.

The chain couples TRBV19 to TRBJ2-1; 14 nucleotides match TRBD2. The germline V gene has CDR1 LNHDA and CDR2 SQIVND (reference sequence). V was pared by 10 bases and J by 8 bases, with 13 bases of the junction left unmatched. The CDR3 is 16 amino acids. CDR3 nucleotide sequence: TGTGCCACCCGAACCCAGACTAGCGGGAGGGTCTATGAGCAGTTCTTC. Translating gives CATRTQTSGRVYEQFF.

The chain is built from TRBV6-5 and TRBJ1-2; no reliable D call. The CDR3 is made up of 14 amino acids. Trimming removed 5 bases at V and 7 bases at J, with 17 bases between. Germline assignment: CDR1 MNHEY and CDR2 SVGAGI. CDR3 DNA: TGTGCCAGCAGTATCTCGTTTGTGTCCCCTGGCTACACCTTC. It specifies CASSISFVSPGYTF.

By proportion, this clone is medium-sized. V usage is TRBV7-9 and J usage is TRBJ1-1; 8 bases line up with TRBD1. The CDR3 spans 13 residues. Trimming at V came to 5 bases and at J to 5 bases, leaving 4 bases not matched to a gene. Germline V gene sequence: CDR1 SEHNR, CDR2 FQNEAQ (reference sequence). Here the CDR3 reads CASSHTGGTEAFF. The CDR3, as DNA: TGTGCCAGCAGCCACACAGGGGGAACTGAAGCTTTCTTT.

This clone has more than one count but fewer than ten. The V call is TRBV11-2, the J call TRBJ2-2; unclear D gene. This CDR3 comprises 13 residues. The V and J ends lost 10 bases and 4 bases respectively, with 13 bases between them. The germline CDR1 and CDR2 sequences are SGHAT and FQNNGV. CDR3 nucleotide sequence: TGTGCCACCCTTGAATTTAGCACCGGGGAGCTGTTTTTT. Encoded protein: CATLEFSTGELFF.

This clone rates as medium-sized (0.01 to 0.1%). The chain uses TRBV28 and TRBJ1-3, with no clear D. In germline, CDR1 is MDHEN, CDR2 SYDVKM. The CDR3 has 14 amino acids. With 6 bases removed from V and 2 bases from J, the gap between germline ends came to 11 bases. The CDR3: CASRPSGAGNTIYF. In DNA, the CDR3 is TGTGCCAGCAGACCCTCGGGAGCTGGAAACACCATATATTTT.

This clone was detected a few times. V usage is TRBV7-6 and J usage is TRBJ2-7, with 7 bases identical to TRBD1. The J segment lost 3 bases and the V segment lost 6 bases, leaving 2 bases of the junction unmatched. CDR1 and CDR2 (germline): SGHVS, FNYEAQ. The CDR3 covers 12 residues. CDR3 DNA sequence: TGTGCCAGCAGTCAGGGGGACTACGAGCAGTACTTC. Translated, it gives CASSQGDYEQYF.

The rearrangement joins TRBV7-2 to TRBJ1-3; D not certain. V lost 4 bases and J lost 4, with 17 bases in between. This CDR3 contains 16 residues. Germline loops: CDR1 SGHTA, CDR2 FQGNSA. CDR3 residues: CASSSAGPDFGNTIYF. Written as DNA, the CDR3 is TGTGCCAGCAGCTCAGCCGGGCCTGACTTCGGAAACACCATATATTTT.

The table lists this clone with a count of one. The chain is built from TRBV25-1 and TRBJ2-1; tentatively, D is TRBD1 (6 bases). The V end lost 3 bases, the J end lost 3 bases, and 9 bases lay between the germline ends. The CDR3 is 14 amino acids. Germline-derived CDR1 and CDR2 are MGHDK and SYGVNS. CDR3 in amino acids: CASSDRQVYNEQFF. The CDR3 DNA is TGTGCCAGCAGTGACCGACAGGTCTACAATGAGCAGTTCTTC.

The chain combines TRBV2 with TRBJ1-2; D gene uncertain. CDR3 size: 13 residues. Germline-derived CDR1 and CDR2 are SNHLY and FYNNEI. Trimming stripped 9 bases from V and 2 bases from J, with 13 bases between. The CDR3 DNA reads TGTGCCAGTCCCCCTCGGGAAAACTATGGCTACACCTTC. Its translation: CASPPRENYGYTF.

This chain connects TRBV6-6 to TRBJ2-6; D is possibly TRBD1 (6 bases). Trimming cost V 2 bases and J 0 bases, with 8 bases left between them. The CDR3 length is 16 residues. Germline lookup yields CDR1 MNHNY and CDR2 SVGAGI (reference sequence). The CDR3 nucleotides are TGTGCCAGCAGTTACGGGGGCCTCTCTGGGGCCAACGTCCTGACTTTC. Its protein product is CASSYGGLSGANVLTF.

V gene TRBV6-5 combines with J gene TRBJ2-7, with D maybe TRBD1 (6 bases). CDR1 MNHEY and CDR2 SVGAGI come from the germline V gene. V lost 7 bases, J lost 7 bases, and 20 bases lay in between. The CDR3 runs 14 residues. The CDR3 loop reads CASTHYRDLREQYF. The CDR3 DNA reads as TGTGCCAGCACCCACTACAGGGACCTTCGGGAGCAGTACTTC.

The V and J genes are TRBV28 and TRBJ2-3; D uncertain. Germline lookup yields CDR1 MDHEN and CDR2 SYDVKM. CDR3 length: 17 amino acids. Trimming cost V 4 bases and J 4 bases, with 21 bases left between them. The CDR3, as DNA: TGTGCCAGCAGTTCATTGAGGAGTACAATTGTAGCAGATACGCAGTATTTT. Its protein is CASSSLRSTIVADTQYF.

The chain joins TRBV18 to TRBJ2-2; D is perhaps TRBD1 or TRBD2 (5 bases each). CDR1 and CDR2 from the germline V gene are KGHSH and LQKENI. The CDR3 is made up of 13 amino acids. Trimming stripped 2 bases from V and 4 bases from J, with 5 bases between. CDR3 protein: CASSPGGTGELFF. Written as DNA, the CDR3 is TGTGCCAGCTCACCAGGGGGCACCGGGGAGCTGTTTTTT.

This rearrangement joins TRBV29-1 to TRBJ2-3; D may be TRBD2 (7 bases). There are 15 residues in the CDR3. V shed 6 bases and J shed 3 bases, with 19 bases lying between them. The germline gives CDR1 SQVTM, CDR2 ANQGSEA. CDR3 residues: CSVFPSGGRTDTQYF. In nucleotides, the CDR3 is TGCAGCGTGTTCCCATCCGGGGGGCGGACAGATACGCAGTATTTT.

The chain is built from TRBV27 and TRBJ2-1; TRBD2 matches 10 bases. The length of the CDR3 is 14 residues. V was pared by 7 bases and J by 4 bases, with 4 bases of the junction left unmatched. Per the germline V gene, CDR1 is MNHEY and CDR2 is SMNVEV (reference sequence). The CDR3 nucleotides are TGTGCCAGCAAGGGGACTAGCGCTTACAATGAGCAGTTCTTC. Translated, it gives CASKGTSAYNEQFF.

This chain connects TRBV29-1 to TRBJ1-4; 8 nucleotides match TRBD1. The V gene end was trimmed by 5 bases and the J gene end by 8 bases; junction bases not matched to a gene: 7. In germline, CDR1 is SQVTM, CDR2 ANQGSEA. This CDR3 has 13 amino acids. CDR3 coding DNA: TGCAGCGTTTCCAAGACAGGGGCGGAAAAACTGTTTTTT. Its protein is CSVSKTGAEKLFF.

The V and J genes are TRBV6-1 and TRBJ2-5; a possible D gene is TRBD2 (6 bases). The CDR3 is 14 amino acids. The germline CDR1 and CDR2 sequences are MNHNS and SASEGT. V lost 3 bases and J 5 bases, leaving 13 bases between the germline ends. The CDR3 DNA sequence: TGTGCCAGCAGTGAGACTAGGTCAATTGAGACCCAGTACTTC. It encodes CASSETRSIETQYF.

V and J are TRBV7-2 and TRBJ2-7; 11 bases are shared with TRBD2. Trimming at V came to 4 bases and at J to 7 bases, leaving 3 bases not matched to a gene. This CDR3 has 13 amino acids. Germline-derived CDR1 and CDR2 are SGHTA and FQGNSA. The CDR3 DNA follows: TGTGCCAGCAGCTCACGACTAGCGGGAGAGCAGTACTTC. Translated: CASSSRLAGEQYF.

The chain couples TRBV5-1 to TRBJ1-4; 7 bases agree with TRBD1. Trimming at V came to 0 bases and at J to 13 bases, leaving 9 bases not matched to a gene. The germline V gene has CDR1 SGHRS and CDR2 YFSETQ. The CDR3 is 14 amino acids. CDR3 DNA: TGCGCCAGCAGCTTGGTTACAGGGGCGACGGGACTGTTTTTT. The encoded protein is CASSLVTGATGLFF.